Listed below are T cell receptor beta chains from one sample, sequenced in a study of T-cell reconstitution after alpha-beta-depleted transplantation in children. TCRdb recomputed calls from the PCR reads with MiXCR, one row per CDR3 protein. The table includes over 120,000 distinct CDR3 sequences, around 9% detected once. The sample consisted of PBMCs, mostly from graft donor cells, taken 180 days after TCRalphabeta/CD19-depleted stem cell transplant. The source of these receptors is a female patient aged 2-15 years who had a stem cell transplant for congenital amegakaryocytic thrombocytopenia, so the T cells may come from the graft donor. Each CDR3 is given with its conserved first and last residue. Fields, in order: J gene, D gene, V gene, clone size, CDR3 protein, CDR3 DNA. The D gene is left open where the match is weak. Rows give clone size only sometimes, using once, few, many, or a class for an expanded clone.

j_call: TRBJ1-6; d_call: NA; v_call: TRBV12-3/TRBV12-4; clone_size: many; cdr3_aa: CASSFKYEGSYNSPLHF; cdr3_nt: TGTGCCAGCAGTTTTAAGTATGAGGGGTCCTATAATTCACCCCTCCACTTT
j_call: TRBJ1-2; d_call: NA; v_call: TRBV24-1; clone_size: NA; cdr3_aa: CATSDLDTGYTF; cdr3_nt: TGTGCCACCAGTGATTTGGATACTGGCTACACCTTC
j_call: TRBJ2-3; d_call: NA; v_call: TRBV27; clone_size: NA; cdr3_aa: CASNTLATKKESTDTQYF; cdr3_nt: TGTGCCAGCAACACCCTAGCGACCAAGAAAGAGAGCACAGATACGCAGTATTTT
j_call: TRBJ2-3; d_call: NA; v_call: TRBV5-1; clone_size: few; cdr3_aa: CASSLVSKDTDTQYF; cdr3_nt: TGCGCCAGCAGCTTGGTCAGCAAAGATACAGATACGCAGTATTTT
j_call: TRBJ2-6; d_call: TRBD1; v_call: TRBV12-3/TRBV12-4; clone_size: many; cdr3_aa: CASSPRTGGYFSGANVLTF; cdr3_nt: TGTGCCAGCAGCCCCAGGACAGGGGGCTACTTCTCTGGGGCCAACGTCCTGACTTTC
j_call: TRBJ1-2; d_call: TRBD1; v_call: TRBV27; clone_size: NA; cdr3_aa: CASSLNRDSLGYGYTF; cdr3_nt: TGTGCCAGCAGTTTAAATCGGGACAGTCTTGGTTATGGCTACACCTTC
j_call: TRBJ2-3; d_call: NA; v_call: TRBV5-1; clone_size: many; cdr3_aa: CASSLEGGSDTQYF; cdr3_nt: TGCGCCAGCAGCTTGGAAGGGGGGTCAGATACGCAGTATTTT
j_call: TRBJ1-5; d_call: TRBD1; v_call: TRBV6-2/TRBV6-3; clone_size: few; cdr3_aa: CASSRGGSGGGSTRAKRPQHF; cdr3_nt: TGTGCCAGCAGCAGGGGGGGTTCGGGGGGTGGAAGCACTCGGGCAAAGCGGCCCCAGCATTTT
j_call: TRBJ2-2; d_call: NA; v_call: TRBV11-2; clone_size: many; cdr3_aa: CASSLGPRQAGELFF; cdr3_nt: TGTGCCAGCAGCTTAGGCCCCCGACAGGCCGGGGAGCTGTTTTTT
j_call: TRBJ2-3; d_call: NA; v_call: TRBV12-3/TRBV12-4; clone_size: few; cdr3_aa: CASSKTGDTQYF; cdr3_nt: TGTGCCAGCAGTAAAACTGGGGATACGCAGTATTTT
j_call: TRBJ2-2; d_call: TRBD1; v_call: TRBV5-1; clone_size: many; cdr3_aa: CASSLNWGQFPGELFF; cdr3_nt: TGCGCCAGCAGCTTGAACTGGGGACAGTTTCCCGGGGAGCTGTTTTTT
j_call: TRBJ2-1; d_call: NA; v_call: TRBV10-3; clone_size: many; cdr3_aa: CAISSRLPNNEQFF; cdr3_nt: TGTGCCATCAGCTCGAGACTACCGAACAATGAGCAGTTCTTC
j_call: TRBJ1-1; d_call: NA; v_call: TRBV12-3/TRBV12-4; clone_size: few; cdr3_aa: CASKLTEAFF; cdr3_nt: TGTGCCAGCAAGCTCACTGAAGCTTTCTTT
j_call: TRBJ2-3; d_call: TRBD2; v_call: TRBV7-6; clone_size: NA; cdr3_aa: CASSLRLAGGPVTDTQYF; cdr3_nt: TGTGCCAGCAGCCTTCGACTAGCGGGGGGGCCGGTGACAGATACGCAGTATTTT
j_call: TRBJ1-1; d_call: NA; v_call: TRBV28; clone_size: many; cdr3_aa: CASSDTGALMNTEAFF; cdr3_nt: TGTGCCAGCAGTGACACCGGGGCACTTATGAACACTGAAGCTTTCTTT
j_call: TRBJ2-3; d_call: TRBD2; v_call: TRBV5-6; clone_size: many; cdr3_aa: CASSRDYTDTQYF; cdr3_nt: TGTGCCAGCAGCCGGGACTACACAGATACGCAGTATTTT
j_call: TRBJ2-7; d_call: TRBD1; v_call: TRBV12-3/TRBV12-4; clone_size: few; cdr3_aa: CASSSGTGASYEQYF; cdr3_nt: TGTGCCAGCAGTTCCGGGACAGGGGCCTCCTACGAGCAGTACTTC
j_call: TRBJ2-7; d_call: NA; v_call: TRBV5-1; clone_size: many; cdr3_aa: CASSWRDISYEQYF; cdr3_nt: TGCGCCAGCAGCTGGAGGGACATCTCCTACGAGCAGTACTTC
j_call: TRBJ2-7; d_call: TRBD1; v_call: TRBV5-1; clone_size: NA; cdr3_aa: CASSKTPGTGEREQYF; cdr3_nt: TGCGCCAGCAGCAAAACACCCGGGACAGGTGAAAGGGAGCAGTACTTC
j_call: TRBJ2-3; d_call: TRBD2; v_call: TRBV9; clone_size: many; cdr3_aa: CASSARLAGEFSTDTQYF; cdr3_nt: TGTGCCAGCAGCGCCCGACTAGCGGGGGAGTTTAGCACAGATACGCAGTATTTT
j_call: TRBJ2-5; d_call: NA; v_call: TRBV6-5; clone_size: many; cdr3_aa: CASSYKERETQYF; cdr3_nt: TGTGCCAGCAGTTACAAAGAACGAGAGACCCAGTACTTC
j_call: TRBJ2-2; d_call: NA; v_call: TRBV7-2; clone_size: many; cdr3_aa: CASSLISPPTGELFF; cdr3_nt: TGTGCCAGCAGCTTAATATCCCCCCCCACCGGGGAGCTGTTTTTT
j_call: TRBJ2-2; d_call: NA; v_call: TRBV12-3/TRBV12-4; clone_size: NA; cdr3_aa: CASSLGQGGLFF; cdr3_nt: TGTGCCAGCAGTTTAGGACAGGGAGGGCTGTTTTTT
j_call: TRBJ2-2; d_call: NA; v_call: TRBV6-5; clone_size: NA; cdr3_aa: CASSYSGTNTGELFF; cdr3_nt: TGTGCCAGCAGTTACTCTGGAACCAACACCGGGGAGCTGTTTTTT
j_call: TRBJ2-1; d_call: NA; v_call: TRBV18; clone_size: few; cdr3_aa: CATSPVPLSSYNEQFF; cdr3_nt: TGTGCCACCTCACCAGTGCCTCTTAGCTCCTACAATGAGCAGTTCTTC
j_call: TRBJ2-1; d_call: TRBD2; v_call: TRBV20-1; clone_size: many; cdr3_aa: CSAWTSLPHNEQFF; cdr3_nt: TGCAGTGCCTGGACTAGCCTCCCTCACAATGAGCAGTTCTTC
j_call: TRBJ2-5; d_call: NA; v_call: TRBV5-1; clone_size: NA; cdr3_aa: CASSLDLDGQETQYF; cdr3_nt: TGCGCCAGCAGCTTGGATTTGGACGGCCAAGAGACCCAGTACTTC
j_call: TRBJ2-3; d_call: NA; v_call: TRBV20-1; clone_size: medium-sized; cdr3_aa: CSARDRFGFQDTQYF; cdr3_nt: TGCAGTGCTAGAGATCGGTTTGGATTCCAAGATACGCAGTATTTT
j_call: TRBJ2-7; d_call: NA; v_call: TRBV14; clone_size: NA; cdr3_aa: CASSHSFEQYF; cdr3_nt: TGTGCCAGCAGCCACTCATTCGAGCAGTACTTC
j_call: TRBJ2-7; d_call: NA; v_call: TRBV28; clone_size: many; cdr3_aa: CASSPRDRTQYEQYF; cdr3_nt: TGTGCCAGCAGTCCCCGAGACAGGACCCAATACGAGCAGTACTTC